The 14 T cell receptor beta chains given below trace back to one sample, sequenced in a study of blood T cells in healthy people across ages. Alongside a J-beta primer mix, a sample-barcoded 5' primer served in a second PCR lasting roughly 7 to 11 cycles. TCRdb ran MiXCR on the 5' RACE reads and lists one entry per CDR3 protein. Counted here are nearly 800,000 distinct CDR3 sequences, about 25% occurring once; the ten biggest clones make up under 4.5%. In addition, the sample was reused for a study of T cells of mothers and their children.

Sequenced: blood. These receptors were collected from a boy under 18 in good health.

The V gene is TRBV20-1, the J gene TRBJ2-5; D remains ambiguous. Germline V lookup: CDR1 DFQATT, CDR2 SNEGSKA (reference sequence). V lost 6 bases, J lost 5 bases, and 16 bases lay in between. This CDR3 region has 13 residues. CDR3 sequence (DNA): TGCAGTGCAGTAGACCCTGGACGGGAGACCCAGTACTTC. This encodes CSAVDPGRETQYF.

The chain carries TRBV7-9 and TRBJ2-3; D is ambiguous. The CDR3 runs 15 residues. V was cut by 1 base and J by 3 bases, with 11 bases left in between. CDR1 and CDR2 from the germline V gene are SEHNR and FQNEAQ (reference sequence). The CDR3 DNA sequence: TGTGCCAGCAGCTTAGGAGGCAGCGTAACAGATACGCAGTATTTT. Translation gives CASSLGGSVTDTQYF.

This clonotype was observed a few times. The V gene is TRBV13, the J gene TRBJ1-5; D unclear. The germline gives CDR1 PRHDT, CDR2 FYEKMQ (reference sequence). The CDR3 covers 12 residues. V gave up 5 bases and J gave up 7 bases, with 9 bases separating them. This chain's CDR3 is CASSARGQPQHF. The CDR3 DNA reads TGTGCCAGCAGCGCGCGCGGGCAGCCCCAGCATTTT.

For this clonotype: Its ends do not fully match the called genes, so a read error is possible. The chain recombines TRBV29-1 with TRBJ2-3, with 7 bases aligning to TRBD1. This CDR3 contains 11 residues. Per germline, CDR1 SQVTM and CDR2 ANQGSEA. DNA of the CDR3: TGCGGCGTTGAAGATCCGGGACAGCTTTATTTT. The encoded protein is CGVEDPGQLYF.

This clonotype was observed a single time. J is TRBJ2-7 and V is TRBV7-2, with D perhaps assigned TRBD1 or TRBD2 (5 bases each). The CDR3 sequence is 14 residues long. CDR1 is SGHTA, CDR2 FQGNSA, per germline. The ends were cut back, 8 bases at V and 2 bases at J, with 16 bases in the middle. This chain's CDR3 is CASGPSGGPYEQYF. Here the CDR3 DNA reads TGTGCCAGCGGTCCTTCTGGGGGACCCTACGAGCAGTACTTC.

The chain combines TRBV13 with TRBJ2-7; 8 positions agree with TRBD2. J was trimmed by 6 bases and V by 5 bases; bases with no gene match: 15. Germline values: CDR1 PRHDT, CDR2 FYEKMQ (reference sequence). The CDR3 is 16 residues long. This CDR3 is CASSPSSGGVAREQYF. The CDR3 region has the DNA TGTGCCAGCAGCCCCTCCTCCGGGGGGGTGGCTCGCGAGCAGTACTTC.

There are a few counts of this clonotype. The chain joins TRBV4-3 to TRBJ2-1, with 12 bases lining up with TRBD1. J was trimmed by 8 bases and V by 0 bases; bases with no gene match: 14. The CDR3 is 19 residues long. Germline values: CDR1 LGHNA, CDR2 YSLEER. The CDR3 reads CASSQEGTWGTGGFHEQFF. CDR3 DNA: TGCGCCAGCAGCCAAGAAGGGACATGGGGGACAGGGGGCTTTCATGAGCAGTTCTTC.

This clonotype was observed at least ten times. V and J are TRBV28 and TRBJ2-5; D might be TRBD1 (6 bases). The CDR3 is 13 residues long. The V gene lost 6 bases and the J gene lost 5 bases, with 13 bases spanning the gap. Germline V gene data show CDR1 as MDHEN and CDR2 as SYDVKM. The CDR3 region has the DNA TGTGCCAGCAGCCCTCAGGGGTGGGAGACCCAGTACTTC. It translates to CASSPQGWETQYF.

This clonotype was picked up a small number of times. The rearrangement joins TRBV25-1 to TRBJ2-6; tentatively, D is TRBD1 or TRBD2 (7 bases each). V was cut by 5 bases and J by 0 bases, with 17 bases left in between. CDR3 length: 18 residues. Germline values: CDR1 MGHDK, CDR2 SYGVNS. In DNA form, the CDR3 reads TGTGCCAGCAGTTCCACAGGGGACTACAGCTCTGGGGCCAACGTCCTGACTTTC. Encoded protein: CASSSTGDYSSGANVLTF.

This clonotype turned up a few times. The J gene is TRBJ2-1, the V gene TRBV7-8; D might be TRBD1 (6 bases). This CDR3 has 15 amino acids. Germline V CDR1 and CDR2: SGHVS, FQNEAQ. Between the trimmed V and J ends, which lost 5 bases and 5 bases, there was a span of 16 bases. As DNA, the CDR3 is TGTGCCAGCAGCAACACAGGGTTTAGGAACAATGAGCAGTTCTTC. It encodes CASSNTGFRNNEQFF.

The rearrangement links TRBV27 to TRBJ2-1, with TRBD1 identical over 9 bases. V lost 5 bases, J lost 3 bases, and 5 bases stayed unmatched. The CDR3 runs to 15 residues. Germline loops: CDR1 MNHEY, CDR2 SMNVEV (reference sequence). CDR3 amino acids: CASSHGTGSYNEQFF. In DNA, the CDR3 is TGTGCCAGCAGTCACGGGACAGGGAGCTACAATGAGCAGTTCTTC.

This clonotype appeared a few times. V is TRBV18 and J is TRBJ1-5; TRBD1 might be the D (5 bases). Per germline, CDR1 KGHSH and CDR2 LQKENI. The CDR3 runs 18 residues. Trimming left V 6 bases short and J 0 bases short, with 21 bases between. CDR3 protein: CASSPRDVGVNSNQPQHF. The CDR3 coding sequence is TGTGCCAGCTCGCCCCGGGACGTCGGGGTAAATAGCAATCAGCCCCAGCATTTT.

This chain connects TRBV4-1 to TRBJ2-7; 7 nucleotides agree with TRBD2. Germline CDR1 MGHRA, CDR2 YSYEKL. V gave up 4 bases and J gave up 3 bases; unmatched junction bases: 12. The CDR3 is 16 residues long. The CDR3 protein is CASSRQPGLPGYEQYF. In nucleotides, the CDR3 is TGCGCCAGCAGCCGACAACCGGGACTACCGGGCTACGAGCAGTACTTC.

The chain is built from TRBV28 and TRBJ2-3; 9 bases fit TRBD2. CDR1 is MDHEN and CDR2 is SYDVKM in the germline V gene. After removal of 4 bases from V and 1 base from J, the junction contained 9 bases not matched to a gene. The CDR3 consists of 17 residues. The CDR3 sequence is CASSSLTTSGGTDTQYF. CDR3 nucleotide sequence: TGTGCCAGCAGTTCCTTGACGACTAGCGGAGGCACAGATACGCAGTATTTT.